Below are 17 T cell receptor beta chains sequenced from a single sample in a study of CD8+ T cells in alopecia areata. Stated treatment: oral pan-JAK inhibitor, 5-10 mg twice daily. The authors extracted RNA and reverse transcribed it into cDNA as the sequencing template. The protocol was immunoSEQ multiplex PCR, while the TCRdb copy is restricted to in-frame clones and leaves out a portion. The sample holds about 200,000 clones, 55% to 70% seen once. Sequencing used CD4+ T cells sorted from blood, obtained at week 4, from a patient treated with tofacitinib. Receptors originate from a human donor with alopecia areata.

This chain links TRBV9 with TRBJ2-3; TRBD1 is a possible D gene (6 bases). V was pared by 3 bases and J by 5 bases, with 16 bases between. This CDR3 is built from 15 residues. Germline V gene sequence: CDR1 SGDLS, CDR2 YYNGEE. CDR3 sequence: CASSGTGLTGDTQYF. For the CDR3, the DNA is TGTGCCAGCAGCGGAACAGGGCTTACAGGAGATACGCAGTATTTT.

This clone came up a few times. The CDR3 DNA is TGTGCCAGCAGCTTAGGGGGCCAAGCAGGGCAAGAGACCCAGTACTTC. It is translated as CASSLGGQAGQETQYF. The V gene is TRBV7-2, the J gene TRBJ2-5; weak D call: TRBD1 (5 bases). This CDR3 contains 16 residues. V was clipped by 1 base and J by 2 bases, with 14 bases between them. Germline lookup yields CDR1 SGHTA and CDR2 FQGNSA.

The chain has TRBV25-1 and TRBJ1-2; no firm D call. There are 13 residues in the CDR3. The germline CDR1 and CDR2 sequences are MGHDK and SYGVNS. The ends were cut back, 3 bases at V and 8 bases at J, with 13 bases in the middle. The CDR3: CASSDPVGLGYTF. CDR3 sequence (DNA): TGTGCCAGCAGTGACCCCGTTGGGCTCGGCTACACCTTC.

The chain links TRBV6-6 to TRBJ2-7; weak D call: TRBD2 (7 bases). Trimming cost V 2 bases and J 4 bases, with 18 bases left between them. Looked up from germline, CDR1 is MNHNY and CDR2 is SVGAGI (reference sequence). CDR3 length: 16 amino acids. As DNA, the CDR3 is TGTGCCAGCAGTTACGGCCGACGGGGGGCAGGGTACGAGCAGTACTTC. Translated, it gives CASSYGRRGAGYEQYF.

The count of this clone is one. The genes are TRBV6-5 and TRBJ2-7; D is tentatively TRBD1 or TRBD2 (5 bases each). Trimming removed 0 bases from V and 6 bases from J, with 15 bases in between. Looked up from germline, CDR1 is MNHEY and CDR2 is SVGAGI. This CDR3 is built from 15 residues. CDR3 DNA: TGTGCCAGCAGTTACTCCGGGACCCCACCTACCGAGCAGTACTTC. This translates into CASSYSGTPPTEQYF.

The chain couples TRBV30 to TRBJ2-2; no definite D call. The CDR3 loop spans 12 amino acids. The V end was cut by 3 bases, the J end by 3 bases, with 5 bases between. CDR1 GTSNPN and CDR2 SVGIG come from the germline V gene (reference sequence). The CDR3 DNA follows: TGTGCCTGGAGGCCGTACACCGGGGAGCTGTTTTTT. Its protein is CAWRPYTGELFF.

The chain is built from TRBV10-3 and TRBJ1-5, with 9 bases lining up with TRBD1. Per germline, CDR1 ENHRY and CDR2 SYGVKD. The junction had 7 bases not matched to a gene; V was cut back by 11 bases and J by 5 bases. The CDR3 loop spans 13 amino acids. The CDR3, as DNA: TGTGCCTCCGGGACAGGGAAGGATCAGCCCCAGCATTTT. Translating it yields CASGTGKDQPQHF.

The rearrangement links TRBV4-2 to TRBJ2-5, with 7 nucleotides matching TRBD2. Germline CDR1 reads LGHNA; CDR2 reads YNFKEQ. This CDR3 is built from 15 residues. With 1 base clipped from V and 0 bases from J, the junction kept 2 bases outside the gene matches. CDR3 protein: CASSQGGTNQETQYF. The CDR3 nucleotides are TGTGCCAGCAGCCAAGGCGGGACTAACCAAGAGACCCAGTACTTC.

The sample holds a few counts of this clone. V usage is TRBV9 and J usage is TRBJ2-2; D remains ambiguous. The germline CDR1 and CDR2 sequences are SGDLS and YYNGEE. V was trimmed by 1 base and J by 2 bases, leaving 0 bases between them. The CDR3 contains 12 residues. CDR3 nucleotides: TGTGCCAGCAGCGTAAACACCGGGGAGCTGTTTTTT. Translation: CASSVNTGELFF. The full variable domain, in which reference TRBV9 and TRBJ2-2 provide the parts outside the CDR3, is DSGVTQTPKHLITATGQRVTLRCSPRSGDLSVYWYQQSLDQGLQFLIQYYNGEERAKGNILERFSAQQFPDLHSELNLSSLELGDSALYFCASSVNTGELFFGEGSRLTVL.

This clone came up a few times. V and J are TRBV10-3 and TRBJ2-1; D ambiguous. CDR1 is ENHRY and CDR2 is SYGVKD in the germline V gene. The V end lost 2 bases, the J end lost 6 bases, and 8 bases lay between the germline ends. CDR3 length: 13 amino acids. The CDR3 here is CAISEPPTNEQFF. CDR3 in DNA: TGTGCCATCAGTGAGCCCCCGACCAATGAGCAGTTCTTC.

The CDR3 sequence: CATSRDKGFNQPQHF. CDR3 DNA: TGTGCCACCAGCCGCGATAAGGGGTTCAATCAGCCCCAGCATTTT. J is TRBJ1-5 and V is TRBV15, with TRBD1 as a possible D gene (5 bases). V was clipped by 5 bases and J by 3 bases, with 14 bases between them. The CDR3 loop spans 15 amino acids. Germline V gene data show CDR1 as LNHNV and CDR2 as YYDKDF (reference sequence).

This rearrangement joins TRBV4-1 to TRBJ2-3, with D possibly being TRBD1 (6 bases). The germline CDR1 and CDR2 sequences are MGHRA and YSYEKL. Trimming took off 0 bases at V and 6 bases at J, with 19 bases between the two ends. The CDR3 covers 17 residues. Written as DNA, the CDR3 is TGCGCCAGCAGCCAAGAGGGGGCCAGTTCCCCGGTGGATACGCAGTATTTT. Protein sequence: CASSQEGASSPVDTQYF.

This clone was counted a single time. This rearrangement joins TRBV7-2 to TRBJ2-1; 9 positions match TRBD2. Trimming at V came to 3 bases and at J to 0 bases, leaving 3 bases not matched to a gene. The V gene's germline CDR1 is SGHTA and CDR2 FQGNSA. The CDR3 totals 16 residues. The CDR3 is CASSLLRGGSYNEQFF. For the CDR3, the DNA is TGTGCCAGCAGCTTGTTGCGGGGGGGCTCCTACAATGAGCAGTTCTTC.

A word on this clone: The junction differs from germline at one of its ends, possibly a read error. The gene calls are TRBV30 and TRBJ1-2, with 10 bases aligning to TRBD1. The CDR3 consists of 13 residues. Looked up from germline, CDR1 is GTSNPN and CDR2 is SVGIG (reference sequence). The CDR3 protein is CAGYSGQGNGNTF. As DNA, the CDR3 is TGTGCCGGATACTCGGGACAGGGGAATGGCAACACCTTC. Looking up the rest from reference TRBV30 and TRBJ1-2 gives the full variable domain: SQTIHQWPATLVQPVGSPLSLECTVEGTSNPNLYWYRQAAGRGLQLLFYSVGIGQISSEVPQNLSASRPQDRQFILSSKKLLLSDSGFYLCAGYSGQGNGNTFGSGTRLTVV.

This clone has a handful of counts. CDR3 nucleotides: TGTGCCAGCAGCTTGCCGGGGTACAATGAGCAGTTCTTC. This translates into CASSLPGYNEQFF. The chain uses TRBV5-6 and TRBJ2-1; possible D gene TRBD2, 5 bases. Germline V gives CDR1 SGHDT, CDR2 YYEEEE. V was trimmed by 1 base and J by 4 bases, leaving 6 bases between them. This CDR3 is 13 amino acids long.

The chain has TRBV29-1 and TRBJ1-5, with TRBD1 identical over 8 bases. Trimming cost V 6 bases and J 6 bases; bases outside gene matches: 7. The CDR3 length is 13 residues. Germline V gene data show CDR1 as SQVTM and CDR2 as ANQGSEA. DNA for the CDR3: TGCAGCGTCGGACAGGGTTTGAGTCAGCCCCAGCATTTT. It specifies CSVGQGLSQPQHF.

The chain uses TRBV29-1 and TRBJ2-1, with a tentative D call TRBD2 (6 bases). Trimming took off 4 bases at V and 2 bases at J, with 12 bases between the two ends. Per germline, CDR1 SQVTM and CDR2 ANQGSEA. The CDR3 is 14 amino acids. The CDR3 sequence is CSVVEGGPYNEQFF. The DNA for the CDR3 is TGCAGCGTTGTGGAGGGCGGACCCTACAATGAGCAGTTCTTC.